The 10 T cell receptor beta chains listed next were all sequenced from one sample in a study of T cell changes during pregnancy in multiple sclerosis. Clones were read by immunoSEQ multiplex PCR, and TCRdb kept only the in-frame ones, dropping some. The table lists around 57,000 clones, approximately 90% of them singletons. Source: peripheral blood, taken in the second trimester of pregnancy. The receptors come from a female donor with multiple sclerosis, enrolled in a pregnancy study.

This clone is a singleton in its sample. At one of its ends the junction is not consistent with the germline gene, which may arise from a read error. The chain is built from TRBV7-7 and TRBJ2-5; D call uncertain. Germline CDR1 and CDR2: SSHAT and FNYEAQ (reference sequence). The length of the CDR3 is 13 residues. The CDR3 spells CASSSGFQETQYF. CDR3 in DNA: TGTGCTAGCAGCTCCGGGTTCCAAGAGACCCAGTACTTC.

V is TRBV19 and J is TRBJ2-7; TRBD1 agrees at 7 bases. The CDR3 is 16 residues long. CDR1 and CDR2 (germline): LNHDA, SQIVND (reference sequence). Trimming took 1 base from V and 2 from J; bases not matched to a gene: 8. The CDR3 DNA reads as TGTGCCAGTAGTATAGTGTCCACAGGGGACCCCTACGAGCAGTACTTC. Residues: CASSIVSTGDPYEQYF. Full variable domain (outside the CDR3, taken from reference TRBV19 and TRBJ2-7): DGGITQSPKYLFRKEGQNVTLSCEQNLNHDAMYWYRQDPGQGLRLIYYSQIVNDFQKGDIAEGYSVSREKKESFPLTVTSAQKNPTAFYLCASSIVSTGDPYEQYFGPGTRLTVT.

The chain is built from TRBV5-1 and TRBJ2-2; 7 nucleotides line up with TRBD1. CDR3 length: 14 residues. Germline V gene lookup returns CDR1 SGHRS and CDR2 YFSETQ. With V trimmed by 2 bases and J by 7 bases, 5 bases remained unmatched. In nucleotides, the CDR3 is TGCGCCAGCAGCTTACAGGGGACCGGCGGGGAGCTGTTTTTT. Translated: CASSLQGTGGELFF. Looking up the rest from reference TRBV5-1 and TRBJ2-2 gives the full variable domain: KAGVTQTPRYLIKTRGQQVTLSCSPISGHRSVSWYQQTPGQGLQFLFEYFSETQRNKGNFPGRFSGRQFSNSRSEMNVSTLELGDSALYLCASSLQGTGGELFFGEGSRLTVL.

The sample holds one count of this clone. The rearrangement uses TRBV2 and TRBJ2-3; 7 nucleotides agree with TRBD2. Trimming removed 5 bases from V and 6 bases from J; junction bases left unmatched: 11. The V gene's germline CDR1 is SNHLY and CDR2 FYNNEI. This CDR3 region has 15 residues. The CDR3 here is CASSKGLADGDTQYF. CDR3 in DNA: TGTGCCAGCAGTAAAGGGCTAGCGGACGGGGATACGCAGTATTTT.

This rearrangement joins TRBV28 to TRBJ1-2; D ambiguous. Germline-derived CDR1 and CDR2 are MDHEN and SYDVKM. The CDR3 consists of 14 residues. Trimming removed 5 bases at V and 4 bases at J, with 14 bases between. The CDR3 DNA follows: TGTGCCAGCAGTCGACCCGGGTTTGGCTATGGCTACACCTTC. It yields the protein CASSRPGFGYGYTF.

The chain recombines TRBV19 with TRBJ1-2, with D unclear. This CDR3 region has 15 residues. Trimming took 4 bases from V and 3 from J, leaving 15 bases between them. The germline V gene has CDR1 LNHDA and CDR2 SQIVND (reference sequence). Here the CDR3 reads CASSNPRGNDYGYTF. For the CDR3, the DNA is TGTGCCAGTAGTAACCCCCGGGGTAATGACTATGGCTACACCTTC.

The gene calls are TRBV28 and TRBJ1-6; tentatively, D is TRBD1 (6 bases). Germline V gene data show CDR1 as MDHEN and CDR2 as SYDVKM. The CDR3 is 14 amino acids. V was clipped by 3 bases and J by 10 bases, with 13 bases between them. Here the CDR3 reads CASSFTGSPSPLHF. The CDR3 DNA follows: TGTGCCAGCAGTTTTACAGGGAGTCCCTCACCCCTCCACTTT.

The CDR3: CASSLGDSSGNTIYF. CDR3 DNA sequence: TGTGCCAGCAGCTTGGGGGACAGCTCTGGAAACACCATATATTTT. The rearrangement links TRBV5-4 to TRBJ1-3; 7 nucleotides agree with TRBD1. The V and J ends lost 0 bases and 0 bases, in that order; junction bases with no gene match: 0. The CDR3 length is 15 residues. Germline CDR1 SGHNT, CDR2 YYREEE (reference sequence).

V is TRBV7-9 and J is TRBJ2-1; 10 bases are shared with TRBD1. CDR1 and CDR2 from the germline V gene are SEHNR and FQNEAQ (reference sequence). J gave up 7 bases and V 4 bases, and 4 bases lay outside the gene matches. The CDR3 length is 14 residues. Here the CDR3 reads CASSSDRGWNEQFF. The CDR3, as DNA: TGTGCCAGCAGCTCGGACAGGGGGTGGAATGAGCAGTTCTTC.

The CDR3 loop reads CASSLGGDYGYTF. The CDR3, as DNA: TGTGCCAGCAGCTTGGGAGGAGACTATGGCTACACCTTC. V gene TRBV7-6 combines with J gene TRBJ1-2, with no clear D. This CDR3 contains 13 residues. Germline lookup yields CDR1 SGHVS and CDR2 FNYEAQ. The V and J ends lost 3 bases and 3 bases respectively, with 8 bases between them.